Presented here are 15 T cell receptor beta chains from one specimen sequenced in a study of cytomegalovirus exposure and HLA in healthy donors. Measured with immunoSEQ multiplex PCR; TCRdb has only the in-frame clones, and not every one. The profile shows 200,000 or so clones, roughly 82% of them singletons. The source material was PBMCs. The receptor source for this set is a woman in her 30s in good health and CMV-seropositive.

The chain combines TRBV4-1 with TRBJ1-2, with a possible D match to TRBD1 (5 bases). Germline V gene sequence: CDR1 MGHRA, CDR2 YSYEKL. V lost 0 bases and J lost 0, with 11 bases in between. The CDR3 totals 16 residues. CDR3 region: CASSQDYGGTNYGYTF. DNA for the CDR3: TGCGCCAGCAGCCAAGATTACGGGGGAACTAACTATGGCTACACCTTC.

V and J are TRBV7-8 and TRBJ1-5, with unresolved D. The CDR3 length is 13 residues. Trimming stripped 1 base from V and 7 bases from J, with 8 bases between. Looked up from germline, CDR1 is SGHVS and CDR2 is FQNEAQ. In DNA, the CDR3 is TGTGCCAGCAGCTTAGTCTTACTCCAGCCCCAGCATTTT. Amino acids: CASSLVLLQPQHF.

The chain couples TRBV28 to TRBJ1-1; tentative D call: TRBD1 (6 bases). The CDR3 runs to 13 residues. Looked up from germline, CDR1 is MDHEN and CDR2 is SYDVKM. V was cut by 3 bases and J by 9 bases, with 14 bases left in between. The CDR3 protein is CASSFEDSPKAFF. CDR3 in DNA: TGTGCCAGCAGTTTTGAGGACAGCCCTAAAGCTTTCTTT.

The chain joins TRBV15 to TRBJ1-2; D not resolved. This CDR3 is 13 amino acids long. Germline V CDR1 and CDR2: LNHNV, YYDKDF (reference sequence). Trimming pared 0 bases from V and 8 bases from J, leaving 10 bases between. CDR3: CATSREGSLGYTF. CDR3 nucleotides: TGTGCCACCAGCAGAGAGGGCAGCCTCGGCTACACCTTC. Combining the CDR3 with reference TRBV15 and TRBJ1-2 gives the whole variable domain DAMVIQNPRYQVTQFGKPVTLSCSQTLNHNVMYWYQQKSSQAPKLLFHYYDKDFNNEADTPDNFQSRRPNTSFCFLDIRSPGLGDTAMYLCATSREGSLGYTFGSGTRLTVV.

The J gene is TRBJ1-4, the V gene TRBV7-6; maybe TRBD1 (5 bases). CDR3 size: 14 residues. Germline lookup yields CDR1 SGHVS and CDR2 FNYEAQ. V lost 4 bases and J 1 base, leaving 7 bases between the germline ends. The CDR3 region is CASSSDRTNEKLFF. In DNA, the CDR3 is TGTGCCAGCAGCTCCGACAGAACTAATGAAAAACTGTTTTTT.

J is TRBJ2-5 and V is TRBV10-3, with a tentative D call TRBD2 (6 bases). V dropped 3 bases and J dropped 5 bases, with 13 bases sitting between them. Germline lookup yields CDR1 ENHRY and CDR2 SYGVKD. The CDR3 runs to 14 residues. The CDR3 loop is CAISDPGGRETQYF. The CDR3, as DNA: TGTGCCATCAGTGATCCGGGTGGGAGGGAGACCCAGTACTTC.

The chain combines TRBV5-1 with TRBJ2-7; no reliable D call. The CDR3 consists of 15 residues. The V end lost 1 base, the J end lost 1 base, and 12 bases lay between the germline ends. CDR1 and CDR2 from the germline V gene are SGHRS and YFSETQ. The CDR3 nucleotides are TGCGCCAGCAGCTTGCCCGACACCTATTCCTACGAGCAGTACTTC. Amino acids: CASSLPDTYSYEQYF.

The rearrangement joins TRBV28 to TRBJ2-1, with 11 bases that match TRBD1. CDR1 MDHEN and CDR2 SYDVKM come from the germline V gene. The V segment lost 2 bases and the J segment 1 base; nucleotides outside the gene matches: 10. This CDR3 contains 19 residues. CDR3 in amino acids: CASSLVGQGALGSYNEQFF. CDR3 DNA sequence: TGTGCCAGCAGTTTAGTAGGACAGGGGGCCTTAGGGTCCTACAATGAGCAGTTCTTC.

CDR3 region: CASSRDFRGTYEQYF. The CDR3 nucleotides read TGTGCCAGTAGCCGGGATTTTAGGGGGACCTACGAGCAGTACTTC. This chain uses TRBV19 with TRBJ2-7; the D gene is possibly TRBD1 (6 bases). The CDR3 has 15 residues. CDR1 is LNHDA, CDR2 SQIVND, per germline (reference sequence). Trimming pared 6 bases from V and 2 bases from J, leaving 17 bases between.

V gene TRBV29-1 combines with J gene TRBJ2-7; the match to TRBD2 covers 7 bases. Germline-derived CDR1 and CDR2 are SQVTM and ANQGSEA. This CDR3 spans 14 amino acids. V gave up 5 bases and J gave up 6 bases; unmatched junction bases: 13. CDR3 in DNA: TGCAGCGTTTGCTGCGTGGGAGGGCCGACCGAGCAGTACTTC. Its protein is CSVCCVGGPTEQYF.

The table lists this clone with a few counts. The rearrangement uses TRBV5-6 and TRBJ1-5; D gene uncertain. The V end lost 4 bases, the J end lost 1 base, and 9 bases lay between the germline ends. The CDR3 is 14 residues long. Germline CDR1 reads SGHDT; CDR2 reads YYEEEE. As DNA, the CDR3 is TGTGCCAGCAGCACCAGTTTGAGCAATCAGCCCCAGCATTTT. Residues: CASSTSLSNQPQHF.

This chain links TRBV5-5 with TRBJ2-7; D is unresolved. CDR1 is SGHKS, CDR2 YYEKEE, per germline (reference sequence). This CDR3 has 11 amino acids. V dropped 2 bases and J dropped 6 bases, with 6 bases sitting between them. The CDR3, as DNA: TGTGCCAGCAGCTTCGCGGTCGAGCAGTACTTC. The encoded protein is CASSFAVEQYF.

The chain uses TRBV4-1 and TRBJ1-4, with TRBD1 identical over 10 bases. Germline CDR1 and CDR2: MGHRA and YSYEKL. CDR3 length equals 15 residues. J was trimmed by 7 bases and V by 4 bases; bases with no gene match: 6. In DNA form, the CDR3 reads TGCGCCAGCAGCCGGACCGGGACAGGGGTTGAAAAACTGTTTTTT. This sequence encodes CASSRTGTGVEKLFF.

This clone appeared a single time. This rearrangement joins TRBV27 to TRBJ2-7, with a possible D match to TRBD2 (5 bases). The germline V gene has CDR1 MNHEY and CDR2 SMNVEV (reference sequence). The CDR3 sequence is 14 residues long. V was cut by 6 bases and J by 0 bases, with 12 bases left in between. The CDR3 loop reads CASRGGWYSYEQYF. The CDR3 nucleotides read TGTGCCAGCAGGGGCGGGTGGTACTCCTACGAGCAGTACTTC.

This chain uses TRBV9 with TRBJ1-2; D gene ambiguous. V lost 0 bases and J lost 0, with 12 bases in between. This CDR3 spans 16 amino acids. Germline CDR1 and CDR2: SGDLS and YYNGEE. This CDR3 reads CASSVEGDWANYGYTF. The CDR3 nucleotides are TGTGCCAGCAGCGTAGAAGGCGACTGGGCTAACTATGGCTACACCTTC. The full variable domain, in which reference TRBV9 and TRBJ1-2 provide the parts outside the CDR3, is DSGVTQTPKHLITATGQRVTLRCSPRSGDLSVYWYQQSLDQGLQFLIQYYNGEERAKGNILERFSAQQFPDLHSELNLSSLELGDSALYFCASSVEGDWANYGYTFGSGTRLTVV.